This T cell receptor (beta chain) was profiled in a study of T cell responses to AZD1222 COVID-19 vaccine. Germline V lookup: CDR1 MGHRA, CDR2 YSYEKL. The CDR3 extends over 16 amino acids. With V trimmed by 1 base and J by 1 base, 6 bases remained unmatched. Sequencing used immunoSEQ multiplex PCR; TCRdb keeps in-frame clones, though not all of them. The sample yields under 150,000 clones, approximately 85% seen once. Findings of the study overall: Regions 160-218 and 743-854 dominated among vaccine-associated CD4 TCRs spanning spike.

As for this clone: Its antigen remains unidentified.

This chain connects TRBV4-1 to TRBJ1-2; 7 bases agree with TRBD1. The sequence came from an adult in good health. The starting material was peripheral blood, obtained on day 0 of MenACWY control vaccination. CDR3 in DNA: TGCGCCAGCAGCCAAGCCACCGGGACAGTTAACTATGGCTACACCTTC. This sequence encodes CASSQATGTVNYGYTF.